The entry that follows covers one T cell receptor beta chain sequence. The antigen remains undetermined. This sample was taken from a study of cytomegalovirus exposure and HLA in healthy donors. As for the study in general: When 350 to 500 donors were genotyped, about 86% of them were found to fall in the Caucasian-associated ancestry cluster. Study-wide results and limits: Equally common other TCR beta chains were less clonally expanded than HLA-associated ones, a later analysis found.

Germline trimming cut 6 bases from V and 1 base from J; bases unmatched to any gene: 3. The CDR3 has 14 residues. Germline V gives CDR1 SGHRS, CDR2 YFSETQ. Primers included in the PCR were 60 Vbeta and 13 Jbeta primers. Sequencing used immunoSEQ multiplex PCR; TCRdb keeps in-frame clones, though not all of them. Recorded here are about 120,000 clones; the top ten clones represent about 3.8%. What was sequenced was PBMCs. This TCR came from a man aged 25-45 years in good health and CMV-seronegative. The rearrangement joins TRBV5-1 to TRBJ2-3, with TRBD1 identical over 9 bases. The CDR3 DNA is TGCGCCAGCACTCGGGACAGGGGCACAGATACGCAGTATTTT. Its protein product is CASTRDRGTDTQYF.